This note documents a single T cell receptor (beta chain) sequence. This CDR3 comprises 13 residues. The germline CDR1 and CDR2 sequences are SNHLY and FYNNEI. The ends were cut back, 6 bases at V and 2 bases at J, with 11 bases in the middle. Assay used: immunoSEQ multiplex PCR; TCRdb lists only in-frame clones, some missing. The sample consists of about 250,000 clones, approximately 82% of them appearing once. This entry comes from a study of blood T cell repertoires in COVID-19. Study summary: PBMCs, B-cell-depleted T cells, or T cells provided the cDNA or gDNA that made up the material.

The source of this sequence is a man in his forties who had been exposed to COVID-19. This chain joins TRBV2 and TRBJ2-7, with TRBD2 as a possible D gene (6 bases). The source material was PBMCs or T cells enriched from blood (not recorded which). CDR3 residues: CASRGGWTYEQYF. In DNA form, the CDR3 reads TGTGCCAGCAGGGGGGGTTGGACCTACGAGCAGTACTTC.